This T cell receptor (beta chain) appears in the sequencing data of a study of T-cell memory formation after mild COVID-19. About the study: Across donors, TCR clusters were largely donor specific.

TCRdb re-called the 5' RACE reads through MiXCR, storing one row per CDR3 protein. The table has more than 450,000 distinct CDR3 sequences, about a sixth seen once; the top ten hold approximately 12%. The CDR3 spans 21 residues. The germline gives CDR1 SGHAT, CDR2 FQNNGV. Trimming removed 4 bases from V and 2 bases from J; junction bases left unmatched: 23. This chain links TRBV11-2 with TRBJ2-5; 9 positions agree with TRBD2. The clonotype was recovered from an adult woman who had mild COVID-19 (a few samples of this study predate the infection). Cell type and time point are not known. The sequencing input was PBMCs or a T cell subset sorted from them (not recorded which). The CDR3 sequence: CASSSFSSLKRGATIQETQYF. CDR3 bases: TGTGCCAGCAGCTCGTTTAGCTCCTTAAAGCGGGGGGCCACGATTCAAGAGACCCAGTACTTC.